The 16 T cell receptor beta chains given below trace back to one sample, sequenced in a study of cytomegalovirus exposure and HLA in healthy donors. PCR employed 60 Vbeta and 13 Jbeta primers. Profiling relied on immunoSEQ multiplex PCR, and the TCRdb table lists in-frame clones only, not all of them. The table records under 200,000 clones, around 84% of them present only once. The sample taken for sequencing was PBMCs. These receptors all stem from a man aged 30-40 years in good health and CMV-seropositive.

The CDR3 loop reads CASRNGAGELFF. The CDR3, as DNA: TGTGCCAGCAGGAATGGAGCCGGGGAGCTGTTTTTT. This rearrangement joins TRBV11-2 to TRBJ2-2, with D hard to call. This CDR3 has 12 residues. V lost 6 bases, J lost 6 bases, and 8 bases lay in between. The germline gives CDR1 SGHAT, CDR2 FQNNGV.

This chain joins TRBV5-3 and TRBJ1-2; the match to TRBD1 covers 10 bases. TRBV5-3 is recorded as an ORF, its role being uncertain. V trimming: 2 bases; J trimming: 9 bases; junction bases outside the gene matches: 19. The CDR3 is made up of 18 amino acids. The CDR3 loop is CARSFAHHAGTGETSYTF. CDR3 nucleotide sequence: TGTGCCAGAAGCTTTGCACACCATGCCGGGACAGGGGAAACGAGCTACACCTTC.

The V gene is TRBV11-3, the J gene TRBJ1-1; 7 bases fit TRBD1. CDR3 length: 12 amino acids. Per germline, CDR1 SGHNT and CDR2 YENEEA. V was pared by 5 bases and J by 8 bases, with 5 bases of the junction left unmatched. This CDR3 is CASSPQGGEAFF. In DNA form, the CDR3 reads TGTGCCAGCAGCCCCCAGGGGGGAGAAGCTTTCTTT.

The chain has TRBV9 and TRBJ2-2; TRBD2 might be the D (6 bases). The V end was cut by 1 base, the J end by 5 bases, with 9 bases between. The germline gives CDR1 SGDLS, CDR2 YYNGEE. The CDR3 covers 14 residues. The CDR3 sequence is CASSVSGGTGELFF. The CDR3 DNA reads TGTGCCAGCAGCGTATCCGGGGGAACCGGGGAGCTGTTTTTT. Supplemented by reference TRBV9 and TRBJ2-2, the full variable domain reads DSGVTQTPKHLITATGQRVTLRCSPRSGDLSVYWYQQSLDQGLQFLIQYYNGEERAKGNILERFSAQQFPDLHSELNLSSLELGDSALYFCASSVSGGTGELFFGEGSRLTVL.

A few counts support this clone. The chain couples TRBV4-2 to TRBJ1-1; 7 bases are a match to TRBD1. Losses at the gene ends were 2 bases for V and 5 bases for J; bases not matched to a gene: 5. This CDR3 spans 14 amino acids. Germline CDR1 reads LGHNA; CDR2 reads YNFKEQ. Here the CDR3 reads CASSQPGQRTEAFF. The CDR3 coding sequence is TGTGCCAGCAGCCAACCGGGACAGAGAACTGAAGCTTTCTTT.

The V call is TRBV7-2, the J call TRBJ2-7, with TRBD2 identical over 7 bases. This CDR3 contains 13 residues. CDR1 SGHTA and CDR2 FQGNSA come from the germline V gene. The CDR3 sequence: CASNLRAGDEQYV. CDR3 DNA: TGTGCCAGCAACTTACGGGCGGGAGACGAGCAGTACGTC.

The rearrangement joins TRBV2 to TRBJ2-4; D not resolved. Trimming removed 8 bases from V and 6 bases from J, with 11 bases in between. There are 12 residues in the CDR3. Germline V CDR1 and CDR2: SNHLY, FYNNEI. For the CDR3, the DNA is TGTGCCAGCGGTAGCAGCGCAAACATTCAGTACTTC. It encodes CASGSSANIQYF.

V usage is TRBV6-6 and J usage is TRBJ2-4; D call uncertain. The germline V gene encodes CDR1 MNHNY and CDR2 SVGAGI (reference sequence). V lost 7 bases to trimming and J lost 0 bases, with 10 bases between them. The CDR3 consists of 14 residues. This chain's CDR3 is CASTTVLAKNIQYF. DNA of the CDR3: TGTGCCAGCACCACCGTACTAGCCAAAAACATTCAGTACTTC.

CDR3 nucleotide sequence: TGTGCCAGCAGCGGGACTAGCGGGTTCCACGAGACCCAGTACTTC. Translating gives CASSGTSGFHETQYF. The chain recombines TRBV2 with TRBJ2-5; 12 bases are shared with TRBD2. Trimming at V came to 6 bases and at J to 5 bases, leaving 7 bases not matched to a gene. This CDR3 region has 15 residues. Germline-derived CDR1 and CDR2 are SNHLY and FYNNEI. Full variable domain (remainder filled in from reference TRBV2 and TRBJ2-5): EPEVTQTPSHQVTQMGQEVILRCVPISNHLYFYWYRQILGQKVEFLVSFYNNEISEKSEIFDDQFSVERPDGSNFTLKIRSTKLEDSAMYFCASSGTSGFHETQYFGPGTRLLVL.

The V and J genes are TRBV13 and TRBJ1-2, with D possibly being TRBD1 (6 bases). The germline V and J ends were trimmed by 5 bases and 0 bases, with 13 bases remaining between them. Germline V gene data show CDR1 as PRHDT and CDR2 as FYEKMQ (reference sequence). The CDR3 is 15 residues long. The CDR3 reads CASSPTGLANYGYTF. CDR3 nucleotides: TGTGCCAGCAGCCCGACAGGCCTAGCTAACTATGGCTACACCTTC.

The rearrangement joins TRBV4-3 to TRBJ2-5, with D possibly matching TRBD2 (7 bases). Germline CDR1 is LGHNA and CDR2 is YSLEER. The CDR3 is 16 residues long. Trimming took 2 bases from V and 3 from J, leaving 16 bases between them. The CDR3 spells CASSQRRGGLKETQYF. The CDR3 bases are TGCGCCAGCAGCCAAAGAAGGGGGGGTCTCAAAGAGACCCAGTACTTC.

This sequence joins TRBV7-2 and TRBJ2-1; 9 bases map to TRBD2. Germline assignment: CDR1 SGHTA and CDR2 FQGNSA. The CDR3 sequence is 19 residues long. V lost 5 bases and J lost 2; bases outside the gene matches: 16. The CDR3 DNA is TGTGCCAGCAGCACTAAAGCGGGAGGAGGTTTAGTCGCCTACAATGAGCAGTTCTTC. Translated, it gives CASSTKAGGGLVAYNEQFF.

The chain recombines TRBV4-1 with TRBJ1-5; D not resolved. Germline-derived CDR1 and CDR2 are MGHRA and YSYEKL. V was trimmed by 2 bases and J by 5 bases, leaving 7 bases between them. The CDR3 covers 13 residues. The DNA for the CDR3 is TGCGCCAGCAGCCAATCCGTTGATCAGCCCCAGCATTTT. This encodes CASSQSVDQPQHF.

CDR3 sequence (DNA): TGCGCCAGCAGCCGAGGCGGGACAGGGGGAGGGGTCTCCTACGAGCAGTACTTC. Translation: CASSRGGTGGGVSYEQYF. The rearrangement joins TRBV4-3 to TRBJ2-7; 11 nucleotides agree with TRBD1. Germline V lookup: CDR1 LGHNA, CDR2 YSLEER. The CDR3 loop spans 18 amino acids. With 4 bases clipped from V and 0 bases from J, the junction kept 11 bases outside the gene matches.

The chain has TRBV19 and TRBJ2-2; TRBD1 aligns across 7 bases. Germline CDR1 is LNHDA and CDR2 is SQIVND (reference sequence). V dropped 4 bases and J dropped 6; count of bases not matched to a gene: 8. CDR3 length: 15 amino acids. DNA of the CDR3: TGTGCCAGTAGTACCCGACAGGGCGCCGCCGGGGAGCTGTTTTTT. This sequence encodes CASSTRQGAAGELFF.

The gene calls are TRBV7-9 and TRBJ2-5; unclear D gene. The CDR3 totals 13 residues. Trimming removed 0 bases at V and 7 bases at J, with 9 bases between. Germline CDR1 is SEHNR and CDR2 is FQNEAQ (reference sequence). The CDR3 coding sequence is TGTGCCAGCAGCTTAGCTGCGACGGGGACCCAGTACTTC. It encodes CASSLAATGTQYF.